This T cell receptor (beta chain) was captured by sequencing in a study of CD8+CD57+ T cells in acquired aplastic anemia. Study-wide background: Sorting CD4+ and CD8+ cells gave DNA averaging approximately 3 ug. Study results and limitations: Patients and controls had in common 25 to 35 CD8+ CDR3 sequences.

For sequencing, patients were chosen who had shown expansion of CD8+CD57+ cells by flow cytometry. CDR1 is SNHLY, CDR2 FYNNEI, per germline. Unmatched junction bases numbered 11, after V lost 3 bases and J lost 5 bases. CDR3 length: 16 residues. Remarks on this clonotype: The antigen remains unidentified.

Genomic DNA constituted the template upon which TCR beta VDJ and CDR3 profiling was performed. TCRdb independently ran MiXCR on the reads; one entry per CDR3 protein. The sample shows 180,000 or so distinct CDR3 sequences, 55% to 65% of them seen only once. This chain links TRBV2 with TRBJ2-7, with 9 bases identical to TRBD1. The material sequenced was sorted CD4+, CD8+, or CD8+CD57+ T cells (not recorded which) from PBMCs. This TCR came from a human donor with aplastic anemia. CDR3 residues: CASSDVGTGLSDEQYF. DNA for the CDR3: TGTGCCAGCAGTGACGTTGGGACAGGGTTATCAGACGAGCAGTACTTC.